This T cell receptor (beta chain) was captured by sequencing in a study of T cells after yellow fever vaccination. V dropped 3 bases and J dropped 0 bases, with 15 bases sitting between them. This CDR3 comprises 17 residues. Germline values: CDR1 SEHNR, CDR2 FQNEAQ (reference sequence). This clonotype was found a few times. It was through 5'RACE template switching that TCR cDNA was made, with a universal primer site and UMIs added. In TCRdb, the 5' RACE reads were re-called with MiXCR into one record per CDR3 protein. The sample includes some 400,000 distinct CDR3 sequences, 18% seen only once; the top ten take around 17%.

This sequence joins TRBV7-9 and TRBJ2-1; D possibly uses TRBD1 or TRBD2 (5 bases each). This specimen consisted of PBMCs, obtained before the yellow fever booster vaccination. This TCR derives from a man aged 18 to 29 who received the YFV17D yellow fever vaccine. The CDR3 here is CASSFRDLSVSYNEQFF. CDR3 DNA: TGTGCCAGCAGCTTCCGGGACCTATCTGTCTCCTACAATGAGCAGTTCTTC. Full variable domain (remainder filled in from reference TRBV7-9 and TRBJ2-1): DTGVSQNPRHKITKRGQNVTFRCDPISEHNRLYWYRQTLGQGPEFLTYFQNEAQLEKSRLLSDRFSAERPKGSFSTLEIQRTEQGDSAMYLCASSFRDLSVSYNEQFFGPGTRLTVL.